Presented here are 10 T cell receptor beta chains from one specimen sequenced in a study of T cell changes during pregnancy in multiple sclerosis (dated by TCRdb to about 2019). Library prep was done by the immunoSEQ multiplex PCR assay. TCRdb mirrors the immuneACCESS table, restricted to in-frame sequences. Some clones are absent from its copies; in checked studies, under half trace to an unresolved V gene, and the reason for the others is unknown. The sample has tens of thousands of clones on record, about 91% of them singletons. In total, the top ten clones hold about 11% of the sample. Sequenced material: CD8+ T cells from peripheral blood mononuclear cells, taken in the third trimester of pregnancy. The receptors shown here come from a female donor with multiple sclerosis, enrolled in a pregnancy study.

V is TRBV7-7 and J is TRBJ2-1; TRBD2 matches at 10 bases. CDR1 and CDR2 (germline): SSHAT, FNYEAQ (reference sequence). J was trimmed by 7 bases and V by 1 base; bases with no gene match: 4. This CDR3 has 15 residues. In DNA, the CDR3 is TGTGCCAGCAGCTTAGAGCTAGCGGGGGAGAATGAGCAGTTCTTC. Its translation: CASSLELAGENEQFF.

This chain joins TRBV30 and TRBJ2-7, with D possibly being TRBD2 (6 bases). The CDR3 is 14 amino acids. Trimming removed 0 bases at V and 4 bases at J, with 13 bases between. Germline CDR1 is GTSNPN and CDR2 is SVGIG (reference sequence). CDR3 DNA: TGTGCCTGGAGTGTACGGGGGAGATCATACGAGCAGTACTTC. Translated: CAWSVRGRSYEQYF.

The V gene is TRBV6-1, the J gene TRBJ2-7; TRBD1 matches at 9 bases. Trimming at V came to 6 bases and at J to 5 bases, leaving 11 bases not matched to a gene. The CDR3 consists of 15 residues. Germline V CDR1 and CDR2: MNHNS, SASEGT. CDR3 sequence reads: CASSTTRDRVHEQYF. Written as DNA, the CDR3 is TGTGCCAGCAGCACAACCCGGGACAGGGTTCACGAGCAGTACTTC.

The rearrangement links TRBV5-4 to TRBJ2-3, with TRBD2 as a possible D gene (5 bases). The CDR3 has 15 amino acids. V gave up 1 base and J gave up 5 bases, with 14 bases separating them. Germline CDR1 is SGHNT and CDR2 is YYREEE (reference sequence). CDR3 sequence: CASSLWGEGGDTQYF. The CDR3 nucleotides are TGTGCCAGCAGCTTGTGGGGAGAAGGAGGAGATACGCAGTATTTT.

The rearrangement joins TRBV27 to TRBJ1-1; 9 bases are shared with TRBD1. From germline, CDR1 is MNHEY and CDR2 SMNVEV (reference sequence). The CDR3 is made up of 14 amino acids. V gave up 8 bases and J gave up 5 bases; unmatched junction bases: 9. The CDR3 is CASCGTGLWTEAFF. The CDR3 coding sequence is TGTGCCAGCTGCGGGACAGGGCTTTGGACTGAAGCTTTCTTT.

V gene TRBV19 combines with J gene TRBJ1-2; TRBD1 aligns across 7 bases. The CDR3 is 14 residues long. Germline values: CDR1 LNHDA, CDR2 SQIVND (reference sequence). V gave up 6 bases and J gave up 5 bases; unmatched junction bases: 9. The CDR3 DNA sequence: TGTGCCAGTAGCATCCCGGGACAGCTTTATGGCTACACCTTC. This encodes CASSIPGQLYGYTF. Filled out from reference TRBV19 and TRBJ1-2, the complete variable domain reads DGGITQSPKYLFRKEGQNVTLSCEQNLNHDAMYWYRQDPGQGLRLIYYSQIVNDFQKGDIAEGYSVSREKKESFPLTVTSAQKNPTAFYLCASSIPGQLYGYTFGSGTRLTVV.

This chain's CDR3 is CASGFGQGTGELFF. In nucleotides, the CDR3 is TGTGCTAGTGGTTTCGGTCAGGGGACCGGGGAGCTGTTTTTT. The chain uses TRBV12-5 and TRBJ2-2; maybe TRBD1 (6 bases). With 3 bases removed from V and 5 bases from J, the gap between germline ends came to 10 bases. Germline V CDR1 and CDR2: LGHNT, FRNRAP. The CDR3 runs 14 residues.

About this clone itself: The sample has other DNA sequences that encode this CDR3 too. The chain carries TRBV19 and TRBJ1-2; 7 nucleotides line up with TRBD1. There are 14 residues in the CDR3. V shed 2 bases and J 4 bases; nucleotides not matched to a gene: 4. From germline, CDR1 is LNHDA and CDR2 SQIVND (reference sequence). The CDR3 DNA reads TGTGCCAGTAGTATAAGGGGGCTGAGCTATGGCTACACCTTC. Translation gives CASSIRGLSYGYTF.

In its sample, this clone was seen a few times. The J gene is TRBJ1-6, the V gene TRBV7-9; TRBD1 is a possible D gene (6 bases). The germline V gene encodes CDR1 SEHNR and CDR2 FQNEAQ (reference sequence). This CDR3 spans 16 amino acids. V lost 5 bases and J 4 bases, leaving 15 bases between the germline ends. The CDR3 loop is CASSHWTEVYNSPLHF. The CDR3 coding sequence is TGTGCCAGCAGCCATTGGACAGAAGTTTATAATTCACCCCTCCACTTT.

The rearrangement uses TRBV19 and TRBJ1-1, with D possibly matching TRBD1 (6 bases). There are 14 residues in the CDR3. The V gene's germline CDR1 is LNHDA and CDR2 SQIVND (reference sequence). V lost 2 bases, J lost 4 bases, and 11 bases lay in between. CDR3 sequence (DNA): TGTGCCAGTAGTATACAGGGGACGGGCACTGAAGCTTTCTTT. As protein: CASSIQGTGTEAFF.